These T cell receptor beta chains were read from a single sample in a study of CD8 T cells in Susac syndrome. TCRdb ran MiXCR on the immunoSEQ multiplex PCR reads and lists one entry per CDR3 protein. The table lists around 170,000 distinct CDR3 sequences, around 94% of them singletons, with 0.095% to 0.13% in the top ten. Sequencing input: CD4+ T cells from PBMCs. The receptor set was obtained from a human donor with Susac syndrome. Each CDR3 is given without its conserved first and last residue. The order of the fields is CDR3 length, V gene, clone size, J gene, CDR3 protein. A row's size may be missing; if present it is once, few, many or a size class.

>10|TRBV12-3/TRBV12-4|-|TRBJ1-1
ASSLMQSEAF
>13|TRBV7-2|-|TRBJ2-5
ASSLALAGKKTQY
>13|TRBV7-8|-|TRBJ1-1
ASSSGTGKNTEAF
>11|TRBV4-1|-|TRBJ1-2
ASSPGPERGYT
>11|TRBV25-1|-|TRBJ1-2
ASSSRRPGGYT
>12|TRBV12-3/TRBV12-4|-|TRBJ2-7
ASSQGQGAYEQY
>14|TRBV6-5|-|TRBJ2-6
ASSYEGNSGANVLT
>12|TRBV20-1|-|TRBJ1-5
SAGGRGVYQPQH
>11|TRBV5-1|-|TRBJ2-1
ASRLTGDNEQF
>11|TRBV5-4|-|TRBJ1-1
ASSLQPGTEAF
>11|TRBV7-9|-|TRBJ2-3
ASSADFGDTQY
>9|TRBV7-2|once|TRBJ2-1
ASSLRGRQF
>12|TRBV5-1|-|TRBJ1-1
ASSPGPGNTEAF
>13|TRBV7-2|few|TRBJ2-1
ASSLIRGASDEQF
>10|TRBV7-2|-|TRBJ1-1
ASSLVGLEAF
>12|TRBV6-2/TRBV6-3|once|TRBJ1-1
ASRGGQLGTEAF
>13|TRBV10-3|-|TRBJ2-4
AISESPGQGNIQY
>11|TRBV5-1|-|TRBJ1-5
ASSKEADQPQH
>13|TRBV18|-|TRBJ1-5
ASSPLDGSNQPQH
>6|TRBV12-3/TRBV12-4|-|TRBJ2-1
ASSFQF
>13|TRBV20-1|-|TRBJ1-6
SARDQGGARVPLH
>15|TRBV5-1|-|TRBJ1-1
ASSLGGGSGMNTEAF
>11|TRBV3-1|-|TRBJ1-2
ASSSRTGEGYT
>12|TRBV11-2|once|TRBJ2-3
ASSPSFPTDTQY
>14|TRBV5-1|-|TRBJ2-5
ASNLQGAEVSETQY